This is a list of T cell receptor beta chains from one sample in a study of blood T cell repertoires in COVID-19. Only in-frame clones appear in the TCRdb table, and some are missing; sequencing was by immunoSEQ multiplex PCR. Counted here are hundreds of thousands of clones, about 84% occurring once; the ten biggest clones make up 7.9%. Sequenced sample: peripheral blood. Receptors originate from a woman aged 80 or over with acute or convalescent COVID-19. CDR3s include the opening cysteine and the closing phenylalanine or tryptophan. Fields, in order: clone size, V gene, J gene, CDR3 length, D gene, CDR3 protein, CDR3 DNA. The D gene is left open where the match is weak. A row's size may be missing; if present it is once, few, many or a size class.

NA,TRBV6-5,TRBJ2-3,15,NA,CASSYSLAQRDTQYF,TGTGCCAGCAGTTACTCTTTAGCCCAAAGGGATACGCAGTATTTT
NA,TRBV18,TRBJ2-2,15,NA,CASSLLSDSTGELFF,TGTGCCAGCTCACTTCTTTCTGACAGCACCGGGGAGCTGTTTTTT
NA,TRBV5-6,TRBJ1-6,13,NA,CASSLGRSSPLHF,TGTGCCAGCAGCTTGGGCCGTAGTTCACCCCTCCACTTT
NA,TRBV9,TRBJ2-1,14,NA,CASSVVDSYNEQFF,TGTGCCAGCAGCGTAGTCGACTCTTACAATGAGCAGTTCTTC
NA,TRBV10-3,TRBJ2-1,19,TRBD2,CAISESSGQLAGGGNEQFF,TGTGCCATCAGTGAGTCGAGTGGCCAACTAGCGGGAGGGGGCAATGAGCAGTTCTTC
NA,TRBV5-6,TRBJ1-1,15,TRBD1,CASSPGTDRGTEAFF,TGTGCCAGCAGCCCCGGGACGGACAGGGGCACTGAAGCTTTCTTT
NA,TRBV19,TRBJ2-6,17,TRBD1,CASRRDRVSSGANVLTF,TGTGCCAGTCGCAGGGACAGGGTTTCCTCTGGGGCCAACGTCCTGACTTTC
NA,TRBV5-1,TRBJ2-3,15,NA,CASRLRQDNTDTQYF,TGCGCCAGCAGACTCAGACAGGACAACACAGATACGCAGTATTTT
NA,TRBV7-8,TRBJ1-2,17,TRBD1,CASSLVLQGAGNYGYTF,TGTGCCAGCAGCTTAGTTCTACAGGGGGCGGGTAACTATGGCTACACCTTC
NA,TRBV11-1,TRBJ2-5,16,NA,CASQPTGATPLGAQYF,TGTGCCAGCCAACCTACTGGAGCGACCCCTCTAGGCGCCCAGTACTTC
NA,TRBV21-1,TRBJ1-2,12,NA,CASSGGVYGYTF,TGTGCCAGCAGCGGGGGGGTCTATGGCTACACCTTC
NA,TRBV25-1,TRBJ2-5,15,TRBD2,CASSGGGADQETQYF,TGTGCCAGCTCTGGGGGAGGGGCGGACCAAGAGACCCAGTACTTC
NA,TRBV7-2,TRBJ2-3,14,NA,CASSTGGYRDTQYF,TGTGCCAGCAGCACAGGTGGCTACCGAGATACGCAGTATTTT
NA,TRBV10-3,TRBJ1-4,16,TRBD1,CAISSNWGQGLEKLFF,TGTGCCATCTCCTCTAATTGGGGACAGGGGCTTGAAAAACTGTTTTTT
NA,TRBV5-4,TRBJ2-5,11,NA,CASRSAETQYF,TGTGCCAGCAGGAGTGCGGAGACCCAGTACTTC
NA,TRBV9,TRBJ2-5,15,NA,CASSPLDRRQETQYF,TGTGCCAGCAGCCCCCTGGACAGACGACAAGAGACCCAGTACTTC
few,TRBV7-2,TRBJ1-5,16,NA,CASSRDGGFGNQPQHF,TGTGCCAGCAGCCGGGACGGGGGGTTTGGCAATCAGCCCCAGCATTTT
NA,TRBV19,TRBJ1-2,15,TRBD1,CASSIPSGTENGYTF,TGTGCCAGTAGTATCCCTTCCGGGACAGAGAATGGCTACACCTTC
NA,TRBV6-1,TRBJ2-7,16,TRBD1,CASSERTGRNAYEQYF,TGTGCCAGCAGTGAGCGGACAGGGAGGAACGCCTACGAGCAGTACTTC
few,TRBV10-3,TRBJ2-1,11,NA,CAMGSRNEQFF,TGTGCCATGGGCAGTAGAAATGAGCAGTTCTTC
NA,TRBV20-1,TRBJ1-6,13,NA,CSASGRGGSPLHF,TGCAGTGCTAGTGGCAGGGGTGGGTCACCCCTCCACTTT
few,TRBV5-1,TRBJ2-1,17,TRBD2,CASSLAGEGSSYNEQFF,TGCGCCAGCAGCTTAGCGGGAGAGGGGAGCTCCTACAATGAGCAGTTCTTC
NA,TRBV9,TRBJ2-7,13,NA,CASSVDGVHEQYF,TGTGCCAGCAGCGTAGACGGGGTCCACGAGCAGTACTTC
few,TRBV5-1,TRBJ2-1,14,TRBD1,CASSWGQERNEQFF,TGCGCCAGCAGTTGGGGACAGGAACGGAATGAGCAGTTCTTC
NA,TRBV2,TRBJ1-6,15,TRBD1,CASSSQTGQNSPLHF,TGTGCCAGCAGTTCGCAGACAGGGCAAAATTCACCCCTCCACTTT
NA,TRBV5-1,TRBJ1-4,13,TRBD1,CASSLTGVEKLFF,TGCGCCAGCAGCCTGACAGGGGTTGAAAAACTGTTTTTT
NA,TRBV28,TRBJ2-1,15,TRBD1,CASSLKTGFVNEQFF,TGTGCCAGCAGTTTAAAGACAGGGTTTGTCAATGAGCAGTTCTTC
NA,TRBV4-1,TRBJ1-4,17,TRBD1,CASSQVQQGATNEKLFF,TGCGCCAGCAGCCAAGTCCAACAGGGGGCAACTAATGAAAAACTGTTTTTT
once,TRBV6-5,TRBJ2-1,15,NA,CASSYGAVSYNEQFF,TGTGCCAGCAGTTACGGGGCGGTTTCCTACAATGAGCAGTTCTTC
NA,TRBV19,TRBJ1-2,12,TRBD1,CASSRQGYGYTF,TGTGCCAGTAGTAGACAGGGGTATGGCTACACCTTC
NA,TRBV3-1/TRBV3-2,TRBJ1-1,15,TRBD1,CASRRGQGVSDEAFF,TGTGCCAGCAGGAGGGGACAGGGGGTCTCGGACGAAGCTTTCTTT
NA,TRBV19,TRBJ1-2,15,TRBD1,CASSKPDRGAYGYTF,TGTGCCAGTAGTAAGCCCGACAGGGGGGCATATGGCTACACCTTC
NA,TRBV6-5,TRBJ1-2,14,TRBD1,CASSYETGGEGYTF,TGTGCCAGCAGTTACGAGACAGGGGGCGAAGGCTACACCTTC
NA,TRBV18,TRBJ2-5,12,TRBD2,CASSGGQETQYF,TGTGCCAGTAGCGGGGGACAAGAGACCCAGTACTTC
NA,TRBV5-1,TRBJ1-4,13,TRBD1,CASRQGEDEKLFF,TGCGCCAGCAGACAGGGGGAAGATGAAAAACTGTTTTTT
NA,TRBV5-1,TRBJ2-1,19,TRBD2,CASRGRTSGRPNTYNEQFF,TGCGCCAGCAGGGGGAGAACTAGCGGGAGGCCGAACACCTACAATGAGCAGTTCTTC
few,TRBV2,TRBJ2-5,17,TRBD2,CASSDFLAATNQETQYF,TGTGCCAGCAGTGATTTCCTAGCGGCCACAAACCAAGAGACCCAGTACTTC
NA,TRBV19,TRBJ2-5,16,TRBD2,CASSEGLAEYQETQYF,TGTGCCAGTAGTGAGGGACTAGCCGAGTACCAAGAGACCCAGTACTTC
NA,TRBV2,TRBJ2-3,16,NA,CASSASSLQSTDTQYF,TGTGCCAGCAGTGCCTCTTCGCTACAGAGCACAGATACGCAGTATTTT
NA,TRBV18,TRBJ2-3,15,TRBD1,CASSGYRGGTDTQYF,TGTGCCAGCTCAGGGTACAGGGGAGGCACAGATACGCAGTATTTT
NA,TRBV7-8,TRBJ2-3,17,TRBD2,CASSLSRTSSGTDTQYF,TGTGCCAGCAGCTTATCCCGGACTAGCTCTGGCACAGATACGCAGTATTTT
NA,TRBV23-1,TRBJ1-3,20,TRBD1,CASISFPPGQDLVIGNTIYF,TGCGCCAGCATCTCATTCCCCCCGGGACAGGATTTGGTGATCGGAAACACCATATATTTT
NA,TRBV20-1,TRBJ2-4,16,TRBD2,CSASLFSAGEGNIQYF,TGCAGTGCTAGTCTGTTTAGTGCGGGGGAGGGCAACATTCAGTACTTC
NA,TRBV7-6,TRBJ2-1,17,TRBD2,CASSLASGGRSYNEQFF,TGTGCCAGCAGCTTAGCTTCGGGGGGGCGCTCCTACAATGAGCAGTTCTTC
many,TRBV30,TRBJ1-2,11,NA,CAWAGVYGYTF,TGTGCCTGGGCAGGGGTCTATGGCTACACCTTC
NA,TRBV11-3,TRBJ2-4,12,TRBD1,CASYTGGNIQYF,TGTGCCAGTTATACAGGGGGGAACATTCAGTACTTC
few,TRBV24-1,TRBJ1-1,16,NA,CATGVSAGSSNTEAFF,TGTGCCACCGGTGTCTCGGCAGGGTCGTCGAACACTGAAGCTTTCTTT
once,TRBV5-1,TRBJ2-7,14,TRBD2,CASSLTSGRQEQYF,TGCGCCAGCAGCTTAACTAGCGGGAGACAGGAGCAGTACTTC
NA,TRBV10-1,TRBJ2-7,13,NA,CASSKGLVGEQYF,TGCGCCAGCAGTAAGGGGCTCGTGGGCGAGCAGTACTTC
NA,TRBV15,TRBJ1-2,14,NA,CATSREGVGYGYTF,TGTGCCACCAGCAGAGAGGGCGTGGGCTATGGCTACACCTTC
NA,TRBV5-1,TRBJ1-2,12,NA,CASSLEGYGYTF,TGCGCCAGCAGCCTGGAGGGGTATGGCTACACCTTC
NA,TRBV7-2,TRBJ2-1,13,NA,CASTRSGYNEQFF,TGTGCCAGCACTCGGTCCGGTTACAATGAGCAGTTCTTC
few,TRBV4-1,TRBJ1-4,17,TRBD1,CASSPKGRGTSNEKLFF,TGCGCCAGCAGCCCTAAGGGCAGGGGGACCTCTAATGAAAAACTGTTTTTT
once,TRBV11-3,TRBJ2-7,15,NA,CASSMGRTVPYEQYF,TGTGCCAGCAGTATGGGGAGGACTGTGCCTTACGAGCAGTACTTC
NA,TRBV16,TRBJ2-4,14,NA,CASSPTGAKNIQYF,TGTGCCAGCAGCCCAACGGGAGCCAAAAACATTCAGTACTTC